Listed here is a single TCR beta chain. Its recognized antigen is unknown. Base qualities are missing; no much larger clone stands one base away. The sample comes from a study of blood T cell repertoires in COVID-19 (TCRdb year 2020). In terms of the full investigation: Samples covering the acute and convalescent phases of COVID-19 were provided by collaborators in the United States, Italy and Spain. The prospective study material was composed of cDNA or gDNA derived from T cells, B-cell-depleted T cells, or PBMCs. HLA class I and class II types, where available, came from metadata supplied by the sample provider rather than from assay-based typing. Nearly every sample came with metadata listing a de-identified subject ID, COVID-19 status, age in years and sex. The samples were drawn from two sources: the first 160 participants of the ongoing ImmuneRACE study, and over 1,000 subjects contributed by 6 global collaborators. Deeply sampled blood TCRbeta repertoires from subjects exposed to, actively infected with, or recovered from COVID-19 were included in the dataset. The repertoires were released in a freely available public database intended as a resource for research on the immune response to SARS-CoV-2.

Overall study results and their limits: How much clinical and demographic metadata was included differed by source and by participant, and the metadata was provided uncurated.

The CDR3 covers 16 residues, taking in both the cysteine and the phenylalanine. Only CDR3 DNA is held: 48 bases, read in frame from base 1. TCRbeta CDR3 regions were amplified from genomic DNA using the immunoSEQ Assay, a bias-controlled multiplex PCR. Per the authors' processing: The number of nucleated cells in each sample was estimated from the amplification of reference gene primers within the assay. To quantify the absolute abundance of each unique TCRbeta CDR3 rearrangement, sequence reads were collapsed and filtered. Productive Simpson clonality was computed per sample as the square root of Simpson's diversity index over productive rearrangements. This immuneACCESS table, as held by TCRdb, lists in-frame sequences with V and J called but not all clones. Of the missing ones, under half trace to an unresolved V gene in checked studies; the others have no known cause. V and J calls plus clone size are reproduced from that table; the DNA served to infer D and trimming. The sample table shows about 390,000 clones, and 87% are seen once. The top ten clones comprise approximately 2.5% of the sample.

One collaborating source in Seattle enrolled patients during active infection and followed them longitudinally through the course of disease. Whole blood was collected in K2EDTA tubes by collaborating institutions according to the institutions' own protocols. For TCRbeta analysis, collaborators shipped samples as frozen whole blood, isolated PBMCs, or DNA extracted from either of those sample types. This receptor chain uses TRBV21-1 and TRBJ2-2; the table's D call TRBD1 went unverified against the DNA. TRBV21-1 is noted as a pseudogene. The sequence derives from a woman in her sixties or seventies with COVID-19, enrolled during active disease. The sequenced material came from peripheral blood. The bases read TGTGCCAGCAGCACCCCAAGGGGGACAGGGGAAGGGCAGCTGTTTTTT. It encodes CASSTPRGTGEGQLFF.